The 17 T cell receptor beta chains given below trace back to one sample, sequenced in a study of CD8 T cells in ankylosing spondylitis. For these TCRs, the target antigens are not known. Study outcomes and limitations: Ankylosing spondylitis blood appeared to be characterized by a TCR beta motif of roughly eight highly homologous variants.

MiXCR, run by TCRdb on the 5' RACE reads, gives a single entry per CDR3 protein. The repertoire includes 350,000 to 450,000 distinct CDR3 sequences, 25% to 30% of them detected once, and about 0.92% sits in the top ten. The sample comprised blood, either unsorted or a sorted T cell fraction (not recorded which). The receptors shown here come from a male donor with ankylosing spondylitis.

This clonotype was counted a single time. This rearrangement joins TRBV5-1 to TRBJ1-5, with 10 nucleotides matching TRBD1. Unmatched junction bases numbered 6, after V lost 4 bases and J lost 5 bases. Germline V gives CDR1 SGHRS, CDR2 YFSETQ. The CDR3 totals 15 residues. The CDR3 DNA reads TGCGCCAGCAGCGTGACAGGGGGCGCCGATCAGCCCCAGCATTTT. This translates into CASSVTGGADQPQHF.

This clonotype has a handful of counts. The chain combines TRBV15 with TRBJ1-5, with D hard to call. V dropped 5 bases and J dropped 6 bases, with 11 bases sitting between them. The germline gives CDR1 LNHNV, CDR2 YYDKDF (reference sequence). The CDR3 contains 13 residues. The CDR3 is CATSEQTIQPQHF. CDR3 in DNA: TGTGCCACCAGCGAACAGACCATTCAGCCCCAGCATTTT.

This clonotype was observed a few times. The chain uses TRBV5-1 and TRBJ2-1, with D perhaps matching TRBD1 or TRBD2 (6 bases each). Germline CDR1 is SGHRS and CDR2 is YFSETQ. V was shortened by 0 bases and J by 0 bases, with 13 bases between the two germline ends. The CDR3 has 17 amino acids. The CDR3 bases are TGCGCCAGCAGCTTGGAGGGGGGCCTTAGCTCCTACAATGAGCAGTTCTTC. Its translation: CASSLEGGLSSYNEQFF.

In its sample, this clonotype was seen a few times. In DNA form, the CDR3 reads TGCAGTGCTCCGAAGGGCGGGAGGGCCTCGAATGAGCAGTTCTTC. It codes for CSAPKGGRASNEQFF. The chain recombines TRBV20-1 with TRBJ2-1; TRBD2 aligns across 9 bases. Germline assignment: CDR1 DFQATT and CDR2 SNEGSKA (reference sequence). This CDR3 is 15 amino acids long. Trimming took 5 bases from V and 7 from J; bases not matched to a gene: 12.

The table lists this clonotype with a few counts. The chain recombines TRBV20-1 with TRBJ2-7; 10 bases map to TRBD2. CDR1 and CDR2 from the germline V gene are DFQATT and SNEGSKA (reference sequence). This CDR3 comprises 13 residues. V lost 5 bases and J lost 4; bases outside the gene matches: 5. CDR3 sequence (DNA): TGCAGTGCTTCCGGACTAGCGGAGTACGAGCAGTACGTC. Translating it yields CSASGLAEYEQYV.

The J gene is TRBJ2-7, the V gene TRBV11-2; D is undetermined. Trimming shortened V by 1 base and J by 3 bases, and 13 bases separated the two germline ends. The germline V gene has CDR1 SGHAT and CDR2 FQNNGV. The CDR3 consists of 15 residues. The CDR3 region is CASSLGPTQGYEQYV. The CDR3, as DNA: TGTGCCAGCAGCTTAGGGCCCACCCAAGGCTACGAGCAGTACGTC.

The chain uses TRBV20-1 and TRBJ2-3, with 10 nucleotides matching TRBD2. Per germline, CDR1 DFQATT and CDR2 SNEGSKA (reference sequence). The CDR3 totals 16 residues. Trimming took 6 bases from V and 0 from J; bases not matched to a gene: 9. The CDR3 coding sequence is TGCAGTGCGGTCGAACTAGCGGGATATAGCACAGATACGCAGTATTTT. This translates into CSAVELAGYSTDTQYF.

The chain combines TRBV7-9 with TRBJ2-7; D possibly matches TRBD1 or TRBD2 (5 bases each). The V and J ends lost 10 bases and 4 bases respectively, with 23 bases between them. CDR3 size: 15 residues. Germline CDR1 is SEHNR and CDR2 is FQNEAQ (reference sequence). As DNA, the CDR3 is TGTGCCACCCTACGAGCGGACGGGGCCGGATACGAGCAGTACTTC. This translates into CATLRADGAGYEQYF.

This clonotype was seen only a few times. The CDR3 nucleotides are TGTGCCACCAGTGACCAATCACAGGGCCCCAGGGAGACCCAGTACTTC. Translation gives CATSDQSQGPRETQYF. This sequence joins TRBV24-1 and TRBJ2-5; D is possibly TRBD1 (6 bases). The V gene's germline CDR1 is KGHDR and CDR2 SFDVKD. The CDR3 is 16 residues long. Trimming pared 4 bases from V and 5 bases from J, leaving 19 bases between.

The V call is TRBV12-3 or TRBV12-4, the J call TRBJ2-3; the D is unclear. Deletions cut 4 bases from V and 7 bases from J, with 9 bases between. The CDR3 extends over 12 amino acids. The CDR3 nucleotides are TGTGCCAGCAGTTCGACCGGGTATACGCAGTATTTT. Translation gives CASSSTGYTQYF.

The sample holds a few counts of this clonotype. The V gene is TRBV7-8, the J gene TRBJ2-1; tentatively, D is TRBD2 (6 bases). With 1 base removed from V and 9 bases from J, the gap between germline ends came to 16 bases. This CDR3 region has 15 residues. CDR1 SGHVS and CDR2 FQNEAQ come from the germline V gene. The CDR3 DNA follows: TGTGCCAGCAGCTTAGAGGGGACTCCAAGAGGTGAGCAGTTCTTC. Its translation: CASSLEGTPRGEQFF.

This clonotype was seen a handful of times. The gene calls are TRBV3-1 and TRBJ2-1, with D possibly being TRBD1 (5 bases). CDR1 LGHDT and CDR2 YNNKEL come from the germline V gene (reference sequence). V dropped 0 bases and J dropped 5 bases, with 11 bases sitting between them. This CDR3 contains 15 residues. The CDR3 reads CASSQDPGQDNEQFF. CDR3 sequence (DNA): TGTGCCAGCAGCCAAGACCCCGGACAAGACAATGAGCAGTTCTTC.

The chain combines TRBV11-1 with TRBJ2-1, with D possibly called TRBD1 or TRBD2 (5 bases each). The CDR3 is made up of 15 amino acids. V lost 4 bases to trimming and J lost 7 bases, with 17 bases between them. Germline V gene data show CDR1 as SGHAT and CDR2 as FQDESV (reference sequence). The CDR3 DNA sequence: TGTGCCAGCAGCTCCCGGGGCAGGGAAAGTAATGAGCAGTTCTTC. Translating gives CASSSRGRESNEQFF.

This clonotype was counted a few times. The chain combines TRBV6-1 with TRBJ2-3, with 9 bases fitting TRBD1. Trimming removed 7 bases from V and 3 bases from J; junction bases left unmatched: 8. This CDR3 contains 15 residues. CDR1 and CDR2 (germline): MNHNS, SASEGT. CDR3 region: CASKFDRGGTDTQYF. CDR3 nucleotide sequence: TGTGCCAGCAAATTCGACAGGGGGGGGACAGATACGCAGTATTTT.

The V gene is TRBV5-1, the J gene TRBJ2-2; D is possibly TRBD2 (6 bases). Germline lookup yields CDR1 SGHRS and CDR2 YFSETQ. V was shortened by 5 bases and J by 7 bases, with 21 bases between the two germline ends. This CDR3 is built from 16 residues. CDR3 DNA: TGCGCCAGCAGACCCTCTAACTGGCCCGGGAGCGGGGAGCTGTTTTTT. Translated: CASRPSNWPGSGELFF. Together with reference TRBV5-1 and TRBJ2-2, the CDR3 gives the full variable domain: KAGVTQTPRYLIKTRGQQVTLSCSPISGHRSVSWYQQTPGQGLQFLFEYFSETQRNKGNFPGRFSGRQFSNSRSEMNVSTLELGDSALYLCASRPSNWPGSGELFFGEGSRLTVL.

The sample holds many counts of this clonotype. The chain employs TRBV9 and TRBJ2-1, with unresolved D. CDR1 is SGDLS, CDR2 YYNGEE, per germline. V gave up 0 bases and J gave up 0 bases, with 10 bases separating them. CDR3 length: 16 residues. The CDR3 DNA sequence: TGTGCCAGCAGCGTAGCAGCGCACGTCTCCTACAATGAGCAGTTCTTC. Protein: CASSVAAHVSYNEQFF. The variable domain in full, with the rest retrieved from reference TRBV9 and TRBJ2-1, is DSGVTQTPKHLITATGQRVTLRCSPRSGDLSVYWYQQSLDQGLQFLIQYYNGEERAKGNILERFSAQQFPDLHSELNLSSLELGDSALYFCASSVAAHVSYNEQFFGPGTRLTVL.

This sequence joins TRBV19 and TRBJ2-3; 7 bases map to TRBD2. The length of the CDR3 is 17 residues. V was clipped by 2 bases and J by 6 bases; unmatched bases: 14. From germline, CDR1 is LNHDA and CDR2 SQIVND (reference sequence). CDR3 in DNA: TGTGCCAGTAGTATAACGGCCATAGCGGGTCCCATGGATACGCAGTATTTT. Its translation is CASSITAIAGPMDTQYF.